The 17 T cell receptor beta chains listed next were all sequenced from one sample in a study of blood T cell repertoires in COVID-19. The table came from immunoSEQ multiplex PCR; TCRdb's copy has only in-frame clones and leaves some out. The sample holds 40,000 to 55,000 clones, approximately 82% seen once. Sequenced input: peripheral blood. The source is a woman aged 70 to 79 with acute or convalescent COVID-19.

A single count supports this clone. This chain connects TRBV5-1 to TRBJ2-2; the match to TRBD2 covers 8 bases. Germline V gives CDR1 SGHRS, CDR2 YFSETQ. The CDR3 extends over 14 amino acids. Trimming took 2 bases from V and 6 from J; bases not matched to a gene: 3. The CDR3 here is CASSFGTSPGELFF. The CDR3 nucleotides read TGCGCCAGCAGCTTTGGGACTAGTCCCGGGGAGCTGTTTTTT. Full variable domain (rest looked up from reference TRBV5-1 and TRBJ2-2): KAGVTQTPRYLIKTRGQQVTLSCSPISGHRSVSWYQQTPGQGLQFLFEYFSETQRNKGNFPGRFSGRQFSNSRSEMNVSTLELGDSALYLCASSFGTSPGELFFGEGSRLTVL.

The chain combines TRBV5-1 with TRBJ2-1, with 9 bases aligning to TRBD2. The CDR3 contains 16 residues. CDR1 and CDR2 from the germline V gene are SGHRS and YFSETQ. V gave up 4 bases and J gave up 5 bases; unmatched junction bases: 10. In DNA form, the CDR3 reads TGCGCCAGCAGCCCTTACTCGGGACTAGCCCACAATGAGCAGTTCTTC. As protein: CASSPYSGLAHNEQFF.

The V gene is TRBV3-1 (or the pseudogene TRBV3-2), the J gene TRBJ2-7; TRBD2 is a possible D gene (6 bases). CDR3 length: 16 amino acids. Germline CDR1 and CDR2: LGHDT and YNNKEL (reference sequence). Trimming left V 1 base short and J 6 bases short, with 19 bases between. CDR3 sequence: CASSQGAGSPYREQYF. CDR3 bases: TGTGCCAGCAGCCAAGGGGCGGGATCTCCGTACCGCGAGCAGTACTTC.

V usage is TRBV6-5 and J usage is TRBJ1-4; the D is unclear. Germline V CDR1 and CDR2: MNHEY, SVGAGI. The V and J ends lost 0 bases and 8 bases respectively, with 7 bases between them. The CDR3 covers 13 residues. The CDR3 spells CASSYSLGEKLFF. The CDR3 region has the DNA TGTGCCAGCAGTTACTCTTTGGGCGAAAAACTGTTTTTT.

The V and J genes are TRBV23-1 and TRBJ2-7; D might be TRBD2 (5 bases). TRBV23-1 is sorted into the ORF group, with uncertain function. CDR3 size: 15 residues. V lost 7 bases to trimming and J lost 2 bases, with 18 bases between them. The CDR3 DNA reads TGCGCCAGCATTCGAAAGCGGAGATATACCTACGAGCAGTACTTC. Its translation is CASIRKRRYTYEQYF.

The chain links TRBV28 to TRBJ2-7, with TRBD1 matching 12 bases. The CDR3 runs to 13 residues. Trimming cost V 6 bases and J 5 bases; bases outside gene matches: 2. Germline CDR1 MDHEN, CDR2 SYDVKM. CDR3 residues: CASRGQGADEQYF. CDR3 DNA sequence: TGTGCCAGCAGGGGACAGGGGGCAGACGAGCAGTACTTC.

The chain combines TRBV6-2 or TRBV6-3 with TRBJ1-3; 12 positions agree with TRBD1. Germline values: CDR1 MNHEY, CDR2 SVGEGT. The CDR3 covers 20 residues. Trimming at V came to 4 bases and at J to 1 base, leaving 14 bases not matched to a gene. The CDR3 region has the DNA TGTGCCAGCAGTTTCGTGACCGGGACAGGGGGCGAGTTTTCTGGAAACACCATATATTTT. It is translated as CASSFVTGTGGEFSGNTIYF.

This clone was picked up a small number of times. The rearrangement links TRBV5-6 to TRBJ2-7; D uncertain. The CDR3 is made up of 11 amino acids. Deletions cut 1 base from V and 5 bases from J, with 4 bases between. Germline lookup yields CDR1 SGHDT and CDR2 YYEEEE. As DNA, the CDR3 is TGTGCCAGCAGCTTGATAAACGAGCAGTACTTC. It yields the protein CASSLINEQYF.

V is TRBV19 and J is TRBJ2-7, with TRBD1 as a possible D gene (5 bases). This CDR3 is built from 16 residues. V shed 5 bases and J shed 0 bases, with 17 bases lying between them. CDR1 is LNHDA, CDR2 SQIVND, per germline (reference sequence). DNA for the CDR3: TGTGCCAGTAGTGCCCCACAGGTCCACCCCTCCTACGAGCAGTACTTC. Protein product: CASSAPQVHPSYEQYF.

This sequence joins TRBV19 and TRBJ1-2; 9 nucleotides agree with TRBD1. The ends lost 7 bases at V and 8 bases at J; junction bases unmatched: 17. In germline, CDR1 is LNHDA, CDR2 SQIVND (reference sequence). This CDR3 region has 16 residues. The CDR3, as DNA: TGTGCCAGTACCTCCGGGACAGGGTTTCAGATCGGGGGCTACACCTTC. Encoded protein: CASTSGTGFQIGGYTF.

The V and J genes are TRBV15 and TRBJ1-6; no clear D gene. Trimming pared 1 base from V and 5 bases from J, leaving 9 bases between. Per germline, CDR1 LNHNV and CDR2 YYDKDF (reference sequence). The CDR3 sequence is 15 residues long. This CDR3 reads CATSRGVGDNSPLHF. For the CDR3, the DNA is TGTGCCACCAGCAGAGGGGTCGGGGATAATTCACCCCTCCACTTT.

V gene TRBV19 combines with J gene TRBJ2-2, with TRBD2 as a possible D gene (6 bases). The V end was cut by 5 bases, the J end by 1 base, with 14 bases between. The CDR3 is 16 residues long. Germline lookup yields CDR1 LNHDA and CDR2 SQIVND (reference sequence). The DNA for the CDR3 is TGTGCCAGTAGTCCCATGGTTAGCGGGAACACCGGGGAGCTGTTTTTT. It translates to CASSPMVSGNTGELFF.

V usage is TRBV15 and J usage is TRBJ2-7, with 9 bases matching TRBD2. The CDR3 length is 15 residues. The germline gives CDR1 LNHNV, CDR2 YYDKDF (reference sequence). Germline trimming cut 3 bases from V and 8 bases from J; bases unmatched to any gene: 11. The CDR3 loop is CATSSSSGLAKKQYF. The CDR3 DNA follows: TGTGCCACCAGCAGCTCCTCGGGACTAGCAAAGAAGCAGTACTTC.

This clone was found once. V gene TRBV28 combines with J gene TRBJ1-5, with TRBD1 as a possible D gene (5 bases). The CDR3 runs to 15 residues. The V end lost 7 bases, the J end lost 4 bases, and 17 bases lay between the germline ends. Per the germline V gene, CDR1 is MDHEN and CDR2 is SYDVKM. As DNA, the CDR3 is TGTGCCAGCACCTCGGGGACCGGGGGGAATCAGCCCCAGCATTTT. Its protein product is CASTSGTGGNQPQHF.

By sample share, this clone is medium-sized. The chain recombines TRBV6-1 with TRBJ1-5; 8 bases map to TRBD1. The CDR3 consists of 16 residues. Trimming at V came to 4 bases and at J to 0 bases, leaving 5 bases not matched to a gene. From germline, CDR1 is MNHNS and CDR2 SASEGT. The CDR3 sequence: CASSARTGFSNQPQHF. Here the CDR3 DNA reads TGTGCCAGCAGTGCCCGGACAGGGTTTAGCAATCAGCCCCAGCATTTT.

The rearrangement joins TRBV6-5 to TRBJ2-1, with 7 bases lining up with TRBD1. The V gene's germline CDR1 is MNHEY and CDR2 SVGAGI. The V and J ends lost 3 bases and 9 bases, in that order; junction bases with no gene match: 5. The CDR3 runs to 13 residues. This CDR3 reads CASSYNRGFEQFF. CDR3 DNA: TGTGCCAGCAGTTATAACAGGGGTTTTGAGCAGTTCTTC.

The chain uses TRBV7-9 and TRBJ2-1; perhaps TRBD1 as D (6 bases). This CDR3 has 17 amino acids. Germline CDR1 SEHNR, CDR2 FQNEAQ (reference sequence). V was trimmed by 5 bases and J by 3 bases, leaving 20 bases between them. CDR3 region: CASSPPIRDTVYNEQFF. The CDR3, as DNA: TGTGCCAGCAGCCCCCCTATCCGGGACACCGTCTACAATGAGCAGTTCTTC.